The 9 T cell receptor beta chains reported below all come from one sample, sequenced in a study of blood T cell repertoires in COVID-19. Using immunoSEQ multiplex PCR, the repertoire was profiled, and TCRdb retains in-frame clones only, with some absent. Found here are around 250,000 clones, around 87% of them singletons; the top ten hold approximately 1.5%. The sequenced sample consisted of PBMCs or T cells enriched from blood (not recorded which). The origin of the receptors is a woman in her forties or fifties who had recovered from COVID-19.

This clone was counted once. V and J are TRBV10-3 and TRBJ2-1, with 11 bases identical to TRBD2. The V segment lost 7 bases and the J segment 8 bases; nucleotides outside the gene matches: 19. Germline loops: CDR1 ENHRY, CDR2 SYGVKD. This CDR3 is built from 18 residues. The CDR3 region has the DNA TGTGCCATCAAATCCCCCGCGGGACTAGCGGAGCGAGGCGATGAGCAGTTCTTC. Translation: CAIKSPAGLAERGDEQFF.

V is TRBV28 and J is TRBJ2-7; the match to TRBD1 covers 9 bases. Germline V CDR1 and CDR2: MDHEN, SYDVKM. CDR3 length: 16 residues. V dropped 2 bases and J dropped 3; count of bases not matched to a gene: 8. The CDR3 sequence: CASSLGWGQGLYEQYF. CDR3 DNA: TGTGCCAGCAGTTTAGGGTGGGGACAGGGTCTCTACGAGCAGTACTTC. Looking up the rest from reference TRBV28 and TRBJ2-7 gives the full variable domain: DVKVTQSSRYLVKRTGEKVFLECVQDMDHENMFWYRQDPGLGLRLIYFSYDVKMKEKGDIPEGYSVSREKKERFSLILESASTNQTSMYLCASSLGWGQGLYEQYFGPGTRLTVT.

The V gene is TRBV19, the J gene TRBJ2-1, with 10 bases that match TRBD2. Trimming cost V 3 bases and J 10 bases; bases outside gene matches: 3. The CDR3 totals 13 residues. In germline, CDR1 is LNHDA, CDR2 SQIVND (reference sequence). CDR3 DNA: TGTGCCAGTAGTATGGGACTAGCGAGGGAGCAGTTCTTC. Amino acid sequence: CASSMGLAREQFF.

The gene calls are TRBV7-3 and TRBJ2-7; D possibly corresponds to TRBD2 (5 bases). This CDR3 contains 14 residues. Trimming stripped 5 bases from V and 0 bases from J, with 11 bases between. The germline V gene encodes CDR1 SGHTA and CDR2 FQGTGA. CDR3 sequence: CASSPTRDSYEQYF. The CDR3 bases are TGTGCCAGCAGCCCGACTCGGGACTCCTACGAGCAGTACTTC.

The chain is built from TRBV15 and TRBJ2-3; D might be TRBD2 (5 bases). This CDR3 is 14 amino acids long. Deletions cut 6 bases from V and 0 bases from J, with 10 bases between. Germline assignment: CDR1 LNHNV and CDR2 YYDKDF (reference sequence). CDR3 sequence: CATRDYGSTDTQYF. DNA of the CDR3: TGTGCCACCAGAGACTATGGGAGCACAGATACGCAGTATTTT.

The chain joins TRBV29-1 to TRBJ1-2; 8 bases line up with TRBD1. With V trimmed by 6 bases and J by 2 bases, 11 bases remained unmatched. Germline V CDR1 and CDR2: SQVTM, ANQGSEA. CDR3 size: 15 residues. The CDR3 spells CSVDRQGRTNYGYTF. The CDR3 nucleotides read TGCAGCGTCGATAGACAGGGGCGGACAAACTATGGCTACACCTTC. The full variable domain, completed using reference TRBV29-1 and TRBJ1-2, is SAVISQKPSRDICQRGTSLTIQCQVDSQVTMMFWYRQQPGQSLTLIATANQGSEATYESGFVIDKFPISRPNLTFSTLTVSNMSPEDSSIYLCSVDRQGRTNYGYTFGSGTRLTVV.

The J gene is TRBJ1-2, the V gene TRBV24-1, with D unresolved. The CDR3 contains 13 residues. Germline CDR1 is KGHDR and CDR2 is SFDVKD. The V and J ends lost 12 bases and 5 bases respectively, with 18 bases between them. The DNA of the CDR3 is TGTGCCCTAAGGCAGGCTGCTTTTTATGGCTACACCTTC. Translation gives CALRQAAFYGYTF.

The DNA for the CDR3 is TGTGCCAGCAGCTTAGAAAGGGGAGGTTGGGGTGCTCGGGACGAGCAGTACTTC. Protein product: CASSLERGGWGARDEQYF. The V gene is TRBV7-9, the J gene TRBJ2-7; D is possibly TRBD2 (6 bases). Germline V lookup: CDR1 SEHNR, CDR2 FQNEAQ (reference sequence). The V end lost 1 base, the J end lost 5 bases, and 24 bases lay between the germline ends. The CDR3 loop spans 18 amino acids.

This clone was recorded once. The CDR3 DNA sequence: TGTGCCAGCCGGGGGGACACTGAAGCTTTCTTT. Protein sequence: CASRGDTEAFF. This sequence joins TRBV6-5 and TRBJ1-1; D is possibly TRBD1 (5 bases). Germline V gene lookup returns CDR1 MNHEY and CDR2 SVGAGI. The CDR3 spans 11 residues. V gave up 8 bases and J gave up 3 bases, with 7 bases separating them.